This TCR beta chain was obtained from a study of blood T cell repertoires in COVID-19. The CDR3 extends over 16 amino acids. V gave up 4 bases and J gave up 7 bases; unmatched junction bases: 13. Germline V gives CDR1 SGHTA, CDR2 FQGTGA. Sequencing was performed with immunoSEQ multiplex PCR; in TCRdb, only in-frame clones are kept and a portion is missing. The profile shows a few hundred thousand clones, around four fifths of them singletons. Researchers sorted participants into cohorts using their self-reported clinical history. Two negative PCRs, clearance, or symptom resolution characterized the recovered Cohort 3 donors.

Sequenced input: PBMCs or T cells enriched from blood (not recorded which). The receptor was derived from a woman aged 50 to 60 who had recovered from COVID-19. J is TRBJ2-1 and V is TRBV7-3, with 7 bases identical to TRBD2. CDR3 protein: CASSSIVAGAGNEQFF. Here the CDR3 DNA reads TGTGCCAGCAGCTCGATCGTGGCGGGAGCGGGTAATGAGCAGTTCTTC. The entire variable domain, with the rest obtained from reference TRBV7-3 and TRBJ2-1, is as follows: GAGVSQTPSNKVTEKGKYVELRCDPISGHTALYWYRQSLGQGPEFLIYFQGTGAADDSGLPNDRFFAVRPEGSVSTLKIQRTERGDSAVYLCASSSIVAGAGNEQFFGPGTRLTVL.